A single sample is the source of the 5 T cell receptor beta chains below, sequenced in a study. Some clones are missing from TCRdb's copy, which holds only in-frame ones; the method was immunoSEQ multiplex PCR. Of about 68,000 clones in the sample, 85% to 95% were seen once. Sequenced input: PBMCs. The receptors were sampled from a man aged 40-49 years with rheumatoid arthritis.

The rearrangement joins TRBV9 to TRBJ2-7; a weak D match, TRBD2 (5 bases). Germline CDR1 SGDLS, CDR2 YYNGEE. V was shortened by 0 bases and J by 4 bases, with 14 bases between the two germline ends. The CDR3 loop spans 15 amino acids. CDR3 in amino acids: CASSVEGYPGYEQYF. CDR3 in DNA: TGTGCCAGCAGCGTAGAGGGATACCCGGGGTACGAGCAGTACTTC.

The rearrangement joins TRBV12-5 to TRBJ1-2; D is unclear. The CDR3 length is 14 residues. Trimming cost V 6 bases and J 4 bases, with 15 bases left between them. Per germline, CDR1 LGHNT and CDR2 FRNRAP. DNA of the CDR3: TGTGCTAGTGGGGCCGGGTCCGAGGGCTATGGCTACACCTTC. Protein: CASGAGSEGYGYTF.

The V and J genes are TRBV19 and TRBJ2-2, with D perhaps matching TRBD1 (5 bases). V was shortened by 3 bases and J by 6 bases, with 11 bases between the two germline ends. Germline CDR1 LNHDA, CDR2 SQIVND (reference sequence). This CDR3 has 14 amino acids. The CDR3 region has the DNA TGTGCCAGTAGTATCGTAGGGGATGCCGGGGAGCTGTTTTTT. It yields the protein CASSIVGDAGELFF.

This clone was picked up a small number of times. CDR3 in amino acids: CASSRDGVRAEAFF. CDR3 coding DNA: TGTGCCAGCAGCCGCGACGGAGTTCGCGCTGAAGCTTTCTTT. The chain combines TRBV14 with TRBJ1-1, with no clear D. Germline values: CDR1 SGHDN, CDR2 FVKESK. The length of the CDR3 is 14 residues. V lost 4 bases to trimming and J lost 6 bases, with 15 bases between them.

The CDR3 DNA sequence: TGTGCCAGCAGCTTTCAGACATCGAACACCGGGGAGCTGTTTTTT. It codes for CASSFQTSNTGELFF. This chain uses TRBV7-9 with TRBJ2-2; D not certain. The CDR3 is 15 amino acids. Germline V gene lookup returns CDR1 SEHNR and CDR2 FQNEAQ (reference sequence). The V end lost 3 bases, the J end lost 0 bases, and 8 bases lay between the germline ends.